The T cell receptor (beta chain) under discussion was sequenced for a study of cytomegalovirus exposure and HLA in healthy donors. Across the study: Previous work identified 120 million or so unique TCR beta sequences from around 170 million T cells. Study results and limitations: In a later analysis, at a false discovery rate of 0.05, under 20,000 TCR beta sequences matched HLA alleles. Later analysis found that TCR beta chains associated with HLA were more clonally expanded than other, equally common chains. Later on, analysis showed that most CMV-associated TCR beta chains appeared to be HLA-restricted.

The PCR employed 60 Vbeta primers together with 13 Jbeta primers. This table comes from immunoSEQ multiplex PCR, and its TCRdb copy is limited to in-frame clones, with some not included. The sample records fewer than 140,000 clones, roughly four fifths being singletons. Regarding this clone: The antigen is undetermined.

Sample: PBMCs. The clonotype originates from a woman aged 45-65 years in good health and CMV-seropositive.

The CDR3 nucleotides are TGTGCCAGCAGCTTAAATCCTAGCACAGATACGCAGTATTTT. Encoded protein: CASSLNPSTDTQYF. This rearrangement joins TRBV11-3 to TRBJ2-3; D is unclear. Germline V CDR1 and CDR2: SGHNT, YENEEA. CDR3 size: 14 residues. Trimming left V 2 bases short and J 0 bases short, with 6 bases between.